This T cell receptor (beta chain) was found in a study of blood T cell repertoires in COVID-19. With V trimmed by 5 bases and J by 1 base, 8 bases remained unmatched. This CDR3 region has 17 residues. CDR1 is SGHAT, CDR2 FQNNGV, per germline. The table came from immunoSEQ multiplex PCR; TCRdb's copy has only in-frame clones and leaves some out. This table holds some 200,000 clones, about nine tenths found once. This rearrangement joins TRBV11-2 to TRBJ2-5; 12 bases fit TRBD2. Sequenced material: PBMCs or T cells enriched from blood (not recorded which). The source is a woman in her forties or fifties in a cohort exposed to, infected with or recovered from COVID-19 (not recorded which). The CDR3 sequence: CASSPGLAGGFQETQYF. The CDR3 nucleotides are TGTGCCAGCAGCCCGGGGCTAGCGGGGGGGTTCCAAGAGACCCAGTACTTC.